The 21 T cell receptor beta chains below were found in one sample sequenced in a study of T-cell reconstitution after alpha-beta-depleted transplantation in children. Library preparation (for TCRbeta) was performed with unique molecular identifiers. From the PCR reads, TCRdb called clonotypes with MiXCR, one entry per CDR3 protein. The sample consists of 200,000 or so distinct CDR3 sequences, approximately 6.8% of them appearing once. Material: PBMCs, obtained before TCRalphabeta/CD19-depleted stem cell transplant. The receptors here all came from a girl under three years old with combined immunodeficiency, due to receive a stem cell transplant.

The chain carries TRBV3-1 and TRBJ2-1, with 9 bases matching TRBD2. The CDR3 is made up of 20 amino acids. The junction had 19 bases not matched to a gene; V was cut back by 1 base and J by 6 bases. Germline V gene lookup returns CDR1 LGHDT and CDR2 YNNKEL (reference sequence). The CDR3: CASSQGWRGGSPSLGNEQFF. CDR3 coding DNA: TGTGCCAGCAGCCAAGGGTGGCGGGGGGGCTCCCCTTCTTTAGGCAATGAGCAGTTCTTC.

This clonotype showed up many times. The CDR3 region is CASTPYPGLAGGRDEQYF. CDR3 nucleotide sequence: TGTGCCAGCACACCCTATCCGGGACTAGCGGGAGGCAGGGACGAGCAGTACTTC. This chain links TRBV7-6 with TRBJ2-7; 15 bases line up with TRBD2. The CDR3 is 18 residues long. Unmatched junction bases numbered 15, after V lost 7 bases and J lost 5 bases. CDR1 is SGHVS and CDR2 is FNYEAQ in the germline V gene.

Many counts were recorded for this clonotype. The V call is TRBV20-1, the J call TRBJ2-3; 11 nucleotides line up with TRBD1. The CDR3 totals 15 residues. Germline lookup yields CDR1 DFQATT and CDR2 SNEGSKA (reference sequence). V was pared by 6 bases and J by 2 bases, with 7 bases of the junction left unmatched. CDR3 in amino acids: CSAYGDRGYTDTQYF. The CDR3 region has the DNA TGCAGTGCCTACGGGGACAGGGGGTACACAGATACGCAGTATTTT.

This clonotype was observed once. This chain joins TRBV6-2 or TRBV6-3 and TRBJ2-7, with D unresolved. The CDR3 sequence is 15 residues long. V was cut by 4 bases and J by 5 bases, with 18 bases left in between. Germline CDR1 reads MNHEY; CDR2 reads SVGEGT. In DNA form, the CDR3 reads TGTGCCAGCAGTTGGTTGGGCGCAAGGTTCGACGAGCAGTACTTC. The encoded protein is CASSWLGARFDEQYF.

This clonotype was counted ten times or more. The V and J genes are TRBV7-9 and TRBJ1-1, with unresolved D. The CDR3 extends over 12 amino acids. Per the germline V gene, CDR1 is SEHNR and CDR2 is FQNEAQ (reference sequence). Trimming stripped 6 bases from V and 2 bases from J, with 7 bases between. The CDR3 sequence is CASSPDNTEAFF. The CDR3 region has the DNA TGTGCCAGCAGTCCAGACAACACTGAAGCTTTCTTT. Combining the CDR3 with reference TRBV7-9 and TRBJ1-1 gives the whole variable domain DTGVSQNPRHKITKRGQNVTFRCDPISEHNRLYWYRQTLGQGPEFLTYFQNEAQLEKSRLLSDRFSAERPKGSFSTLEIQRTEQGDSAMYLCASSPDNTEAFFGQGTRLTVV.

The table lists this clonotype with a few counts. This chain uses TRBV7-9 with TRBJ2-2; 14 bases line up with TRBD2. With 5 bases clipped from V and 3 bases from J, the junction kept 5 bases outside the gene matches. The CDR3 has 17 amino acids. The germline V gene has CDR1 SEHNR and CDR2 FQNEAQ (reference sequence). Written as DNA, the CDR3 is TGTGCCAGCAGCCGACTAGCGGGAGGGCCGGACACCGGGGAGCTGTTTTTT. Protein sequence: CASSRLAGGPDTGELFF.

This clonotype has at least ten counts. J is TRBJ2-7 and V is TRBV5-5; D may be TRBD1 (6 bases). The germline V gene has CDR1 SGHKS and CDR2 YYEKEE (reference sequence). The CDR3 covers 13 residues. V was cut by 4 bases and J by 10 bases, with 18 bases left in between. The CDR3 DNA follows: TGTGCCAGCAGCCGGTGGGGGCTCGGGGTCCAGTACTTC. Translating it yields CASSRWGLGVQYF.

This clonotype was seen at least ten times. The chain uses TRBV13 and TRBJ2-3; D might be TRBD1 (5 bases). The CDR3 runs 17 residues. CDR1 is PRHDT, CDR2 FYEKMQ, per germline (reference sequence). Trimming removed 5 bases at V and 4 bases at J, with 22 bases between. CDR3 DNA sequence: TGTGCCAGCAGCCCTCTTATGTTCAGGGTGATTTCAGATACGCAGTATTTT. Its protein is CASSPLMFRVISDTQYF.

This clonotype was detected ten times or more. The V and J genes are TRBV28 and TRBJ2-3, with D uncertain. The germline V gene has CDR1 MDHEN and CDR2 SYDVKM. Trimming removed 0 bases from V and 4 bases from J, with 5 bases in between. CDR3 length equals 13 residues. As DNA, the CDR3 is TGTGCCAGCAGTTTATGGGCCCCAGATACGCAGTATTTT. The encoded protein is CASSLWAPDTQYF.

This clonotype was counted ten times or more. This sequence joins TRBV19 and TRBJ2-2; 7 nucleotides line up with TRBD1. The CDR3 sequence is 14 residues long. V gave up 6 bases and J gave up 4 bases; unmatched junction bases: 5. Per the germline V gene, CDR1 is LNHDA and CDR2 is SQIVND (reference sequence). For the CDR3, the DNA is TGTGCCAGTAGGGGGGACAGTTCCACCGGGGAGCTGTTTTTT. It is translated as CASRGDSSTGELFF.

This clonotype was seen at least ten times. J is TRBJ2-5 and V is TRBV13; no clear D gene. Trimming stripped 3 bases from V and 2 bases from J, with 10 bases between. The CDR3 runs to 14 residues. Germline V lookup: CDR1 PRHDT, CDR2 FYEKMQ (reference sequence). This chain's CDR3 is CASSLRNSQETQYF. The CDR3 coding sequence is TGTGCCAGCAGCTTGCGGAATTCTCAAGAGACCCAGTACTTC.

At least ten counts were recorded for this clonotype. J is TRBJ2-1 and V is TRBV29-1; 8 bases match TRBD2. V shed 6 bases and J 6 bases; nucleotides not matched to a gene: 7. The CDR3 consists of 13 residues. The germline CDR1 and CDR2 sequences are SQVTM and ANQGSEA. The chain's CDR3 is CSVELAAPNEQFF. The CDR3 DNA follows: TGCAGCGTGGAACTAGCGGCACCCAATGAGCAGTTCTTC.

This clonotype was found many times. The chain is built from TRBV7-9 and TRBJ1-4; D may be TRBD1 (6 bases). The CDR3 loop spans 16 amino acids. The germline V gene encodes CDR1 SEHNR and CDR2 FQNEAQ (reference sequence). The germline V and J ends were trimmed by 4 bases and 0 bases, with 12 bases remaining between them. The CDR3 loop reads CASSYPRGPTNEKLFF. Written as DNA, the CDR3 is TGTGCCAGCAGCTACCCCAGGGGACCAACTAATGAAAAACTGTTTTTT.

This clonotype was seen at least ten times. The chain links TRBV28 to TRBJ2-7; perhaps TRBD2 as D (5 bases). Germline V gene sequence: CDR1 MDHEN, CDR2 SYDVKM. V was clipped by 3 bases and J by 0 bases, with 6 bases between them. CDR3 length: 13 amino acids. This chain's CDR3 is CASSLRASYEQYF. DNA for the CDR3: TGTGCCAGCAGTTTGCGGGCCTCCTACGAGCAGTACTTC.

This clonotype has ten or more counts. This chain joins TRBV2 and TRBJ2-3, with a possible D match to TRBD1 (6 bases). V was trimmed by 3 bases and J by 5 bases, leaving 9 bases between them. This CDR3 region has 13 residues. Per germline, CDR1 SNHLY and CDR2 FYNNEI. As DNA, the CDR3 is TGTGCCAGCAGTGATTTGGACAGAGATACGCAGTATTTT. Its translation is CASSDLDRDTQYF.

This clonotype has ten or more counts. The rearrangement links TRBV5-8 to TRBJ2-7; D is undetermined. The CDR3 has 13 amino acids. Germline CDR1 SGHTS, CDR2 YDEGEE. Trimming removed 1 base at V and 0 bases at J, with 5 bases between. The CDR3 here is CASSLQSSYEQYF. CDR3 coding DNA: TGTGCCAGCAGCTTGCAGAGCTCCTACGAGCAGTACTTC.

Many counts were recorded for this clonotype. The genes are TRBV27 and TRBJ2-1, with 13 bases lining up with TRBD2. Germline lookup yields CDR1 MNHEY and CDR2 SMNVEV (reference sequence). With 5 bases clipped from V and 3 bases from J, the junction kept 4 bases outside the gene matches. The CDR3 extends over 16 amino acids. CDR3 loop: CASSTGTSGIYNEQFF. CDR3 sequence (DNA): TGTGCCAGCAGTACAGGGACTAGCGGGATCTACAATGAGCAGTTCTTC.

This clonotype was recorded at least ten times. CDR3 in amino acids: CASSPGPSSYNEQFF. CDR3 DNA sequence: TGTGCCAGCAGTCCCGGACCCAGCTCCTACAATGAGCAGTTCTTC. The gene calls are TRBV12-3 or TRBV12-4 and TRBJ2-1; D is undetermined. This CDR3 has 15 amino acids. Deletions cut 5 bases from V and 0 bases from J, with 11 bases between.

This clonotype was seen at least ten times. The gene calls are TRBV20-1 and TRBJ1-1; D gene ambiguous. CDR3 size: 14 residues. V was trimmed by 0 bases and J by 0 bases, leaving 8 bases between them. The V gene's germline CDR1 is DFQATT and CDR2 SNEGSKA (reference sequence). In DNA, the CDR3 is TGCAGTGCTAGAGATTTCAGACTGAACACTGAAGCTTTCTTT. This gives the protein CSARDFRLNTEAFF.

This clonotype was seen at least ten times. This rearrangement joins TRBV4-3 to TRBJ2-1, with TRBD1 identical over 10 bases. The germline gives CDR1 LGHNA, CDR2 YSLEER. CDR3 length: 17 residues. The V segment lost 1 base and the J segment 0 bases; nucleotides outside the gene matches: 3. DNA for the CDR3: TGCGCCAGCAGCCAAGGGGGGACAGGGGCCTCCTACAATGAGCAGTTCTTC. It is translated as CASSQGGTGASYNEQFF.

At least ten counts were recorded for this clonotype. The V call is TRBV7-2, the J call TRBJ2-1; 12 nucleotides match TRBD2. Trimming took 1 base from V and 6 from J; bases not matched to a gene: 4. This CDR3 has 16 residues. Looked up from germline, CDR1 is SGHTA and CDR2 is FQGNSA. CDR3 in DNA: TGTGCCAGCAGCTTAGAAACGACTAGCGGGAGCAATGAGCAGTTCTTC. It is translated as CASSLETTSGSNEQFF. The complete variable domain, with remaining parts taken from reference TRBV7-2 and TRBJ2-1, reads GAGVSQSPSNKVTEKGKDVELRCDPISGHTALYWYRQSLGQGLEFLIYFQGNSAPDKSGLPSDRFSAERTGGSVSTLTIQRTQQEDSAVYLCASSLETTSGSNEQFFGPGTRLTVL.